Below are 28 T cell receptor beta chains sequenced from a single sample in a study of tumor and adjacent non-tumor tissue in lung cancer. No cell sorting was done before RNA was extracted from the tissue. This non-tumor lung sample came from over 3 cm beyond the tumor edge. A modified ARM-PCR protocol with three rounds of nested PCR amplified TCRbeta. TCRdb fed the multiplex PCR reads into MiXCR, producing one record per CDR3 protein. The sample records approximately 120,000 distinct CDR3 sequences, about 61% being singletons. Sequencing was done on a sample of distant non-tumor lung tissue. The receptors derive from a man between 60 and 75 years old with non-small cell lung cancer.

To note about this clonotype: A much larger clone is a single base away; this may be a read error. CDR3 protein: CANSPGKTGSPEAFF. CDR3 in DNA: TGCGCCAACAGCCCTGGGAAGACAGGGTCGCCTGAAGCTTTCTTT. The rearrangement joins TRBV4-1 to TRBJ1-1; TRBD1 matches 7 bases. This CDR3 is built from 15 residues. Germline V CDR1 and CDR2: MGHRA, YSYEKL.

As for this clonotype: One end of the junction is discordant with germline, which a read error may explain. The rearrangement links TRBV4-3 to TRBJ1-4; 8 bases line up with TRBD1. The germline V gene has CDR1 LGHNA and CDR2 YSLEER. The CDR3 totals 13 residues. The CDR3, as DNA: TGTGCCAGCGGCCAAGACAGGGGTGAAAAACTGTTTTTT. It encodes CASGQDRGEKLFF.

Points on this clonotype: Because the CDR3 is missing its conserved closing phenylalanine or tryptophan, this is likely a read error. This chain joins TRBV5-4 and TRBJ2-5; D is perhaps TRBD1 or TRBD2 (6 bases each). V lost 1 base, J lost 5 bases, and 15 bases lay in between. This CDR3 contains 15 residues. Looked up from germline, CDR1 is SGHNT and CDR2 is YYREEE (reference sequence). Written as DNA, the CDR3 is TGTGCCAGCAGCTTGAGAAGGGGGGTCGGCGAGACCCAGTACTTA. Amino acids: CASSLRRGVGETQYL.

This clonotype was seen once. The rearrangement links TRBV29-1 to TRBJ1-1; TRBD1 matches at 7 bases. Trimming at V came to 4 bases and at J to 5 bases, leaving 1 base not matched to a gene. This CDR3 spans 11 amino acids. Looked up from germline, CDR1 is SQVTM and CDR2 is ANQGSEA. CDR3 DNA: TGCAGCGTTGGACAGGGAACTGAAGCTTTCTTT. Amino acid sequence: CSVGQGTEAFF.

The rearrangement joins TRBV7-3 to TRBJ1-2, with D hard to call. The V end was cut by 4 bases, the J end by 4 bases, with 13 bases between. Germline V gives CDR1 SGHTA, CDR2 FQGTGA. The CDR3 loop spans 14 amino acids. The CDR3 region is CASSSDPGGYGYTF. The DNA of the CDR3 is TGTGCCAGCAGCTCAGACCCCGGAGGCTATGGCTACACCTTC.

With respect to this clonotype: At one of its ends the junction is not consistent with the germline gene, which may arise from a read error. The V and J genes are TRBV6-5 and TRBJ2-1; 8 bases align to TRBD2. CDR3 length equals 17 residues. The germline gives CDR1 MNHEY, CDR2 SVGAGI. CDR3 region: CACSYSNGLAGGSEQLF. DNA of the CDR3: TGTGCCTGCAGTTACTCTAACGGACTGGCGGGAGGTAGTGAGCAGCTCTTC.

This clonotype occurred many times. The chain carries TRBV10-2 and TRBJ1-5; D possibly corresponds to TRBD1 (5 bases). Germline CDR1 reads WSHSY; CDR2 reads SAAADI. Trimming removed 6 bases at V and 7 bases at J, with 10 bases between. The CDR3 runs 12 residues. CDR3 amino acids: CASSREGQPQHF. CDR3 DNA: TGCGCCAGCAGCAGGGAGGGGCAGCCCCAGCATTTT.

This clonotype was seen at least ten times. The chain employs TRBV6-5 and TRBJ2-2; D uncertain. Germline CDR1 reads MNHEY; CDR2 reads SVGAGI. V lost 7 bases and J lost 0, with 15 bases in between. The CDR3 consists of 16 residues. DNA for the CDR3: TGTGCCAGCAACTGGCTGGCAGGCGCGAACACCGGGGAGCTGTTTTTT. This translates into CASNWLAGANTGELFF.

About this clonotype itself: This may be a read error, as it is one base from a much larger clone. The V call is TRBV6-6, the J call TRBJ2-2, with a tentative D call TRBD2 (6 bases). Germline values: CDR1 MNHNY, CDR2 SVGAGI (reference sequence). CDR3 length: 17 residues. This chain's CDR3 is CVSSRQIRAGRTGELFF. The DNA of the CDR3 is TGTGTCAGCAGTCGCCAGATCCGGGCGGGGAGAACCGGGGAGCTGTTTTTT.

About this clonotype itself: A junction end diverges from the germline sequence, so it may reflect a read error. The chain links TRBV7-8 to TRBJ2-2, with D possibly matching TRBD2 (5 bases). Germline lookup yields CDR1 SGHVS and CDR2 FQNEAQ. The CDR3 is 14 residues long. The CDR3 bases are TGTGCCAGCATGTCGGGAACGGGCACCGGGAAGCTCTTTTTT. Its protein product is CASMSGTGTGKLFF.

In its sample, this clonotype was seen a few times. Lacking the conserved final phenylalanine or tryptophan, this CDR3 likely reflects a read error. The genes are TRBV6-5 and TRBJ1-2; a weak D match, TRBD1 (6 bases). CDR3 length equals 13 residues. Germline V CDR1 and CDR2: MNHEY, SVGAGI. Trimming cost V 7 bases and J 8 bases, with 17 bases left between them. The CDR3 nucleotides read TGTGCCAGCATGGCAGGGGACGCCTACGGCTACACCCTC. Protein: CASMAGDAYGYTL.

Comments on this clonotype: This may arise from a read error, as a much more abundant clone is one base away. V and J are TRBV7-9 and TRBJ2-6; maybe TRBD2 (6 bases). CDR3 length equals 15 residues. Germline values: CDR1 SEHNR, CDR2 FQNEAQ (reference sequence). CDR3 DNA: TGTGCCAGCAGCATGGGGGGTTCTGGGACCAACGTCCTGACTTTC. Encoded protein: CASSMGGSGTNVLTF.

Of note for this clonotype: Because the CDR3 is missing its conserved closing phenylalanine or tryptophan, this is likely a read error. The V gene is TRBV6-5, the J gene TRBJ2-7; a possible D gene is TRBD2 (6 bases). This CDR3 is built from 14 residues. From germline, CDR1 is MNHEY and CDR2 SVGAGI. The CDR3 protein is CAGRELTSTYEQYL. CDR3 in DNA: TGTGCCGGCAGAGAATTGACTAGTACCTACGAGCAGTACCTC.

This clonotype was recorded at least ten times. J is TRBJ2-7 and V is TRBV20-1; D might be TRBD1 (6 bases). V was cut by 4 bases and J by 0 bases, with 13 bases left in between. The germline V gene encodes CDR1 DFQATT and CDR2 SNEGSKA (reference sequence). CDR3 size: 14 residues. The CDR3 bases are TGCAGTGCTAAGAAGACAGGTGGCTCCTACGAGCAGTACTTC. Residues: CSAKKTGGSYEQYF.

This clonotype was recorded at least ten times. The V and J genes are TRBV29-1 and TRBJ2-3; the match to TRBD2 covers 7 bases. The CDR3 extends over 14 amino acids. V trimming: 7 bases; J trimming: 5 bases; junction bases outside the gene matches: 12. Germline-derived CDR1 and CDR2 are SQVTM and ANQGSEA. The CDR3 sequence is CSGSGRETIDTQYF. In nucleotides, the CDR3 is TGCAGCGGCTCTGGGCGGGAGACAATAGATACGCAGTATTTT.

This chain joins TRBV5-1 and TRBJ1-2, with 12 bases identical to TRBD1. The CDR3 extends over 15 amino acids. The ends lost 4 bases at V and 4 bases at J; junction bases unmatched: 5. From germline, CDR1 is SGHRS and CDR2 YFSETQ. The CDR3 sequence is CASSISGQGAYGYTF. CDR3 DNA: TGCGCCAGCAGCATTTCGGGACAGGGGGCCTATGGCTACACCTTC.

This clonotype was seen at least ten times. V and J are TRBV4-1 and TRBJ1-2, with a tentative D call TRBD1 (6 bases). The germline V gene has CDR1 MGHRA and CDR2 YSYEKL. The CDR3 is 17 amino acids. V lost 1 base and J lost 4, with 19 bases in between. CDR3 bases: TGCGCCAGCAGCCAAGTCGAGGCGGGGGGGCGGGCCTATGGCTACACCTTC. Protein: CASSQVEAGGRAYGYTF.

This clonotype has only a few counts. CDR3 coding DNA: TGTGCCAGCAGTGAAAGAGAGGGACTGAGCACAGATACGCAGTATTTT. Translated: CASSEREGLSTDTQYF. The rearrangement uses TRBV2 and TRBJ2-3, with D tentatively TRBD2 (6 bases). This CDR3 comprises 16 residues. Germline CDR1 and CDR2: SNHLY and FYNNEI. Deletions cut 2 bases from V and 0 bases from J, with 12 bases between.

This clonotype has a count of ten or more. The V call is TRBV4-1, the J call TRBJ2-1, with D perhaps matching TRBD2 (6 bases). The CDR3 covers 12 residues. V lost 4 bases and J lost 9, with 10 bases in between. Germline lookup yields CDR1 MGHRA and CDR2 YSYEKL. CDR3 in DNA: TGCGCCAGCAGCCTCGGGGGTCGTGAGCAGTTCTTC. This codes for CASSLGGREQFF.

The rearrangement uses TRBV11-1 and TRBJ1-2; no definite D call. CDR1 is SGHAT and CDR2 is FQDESV in the germline V gene (reference sequence). Between the trimmed V and J ends, which lost 8 bases and 8 bases, there was a span of 21 bases. The CDR3 is 14 residues long. CDR3: CASGLDFLGEGYTF. The CDR3, as DNA: TGTGCCAGCGGCCTCGACTTTCTGGGTGAAGGCTACACCTTC.

This clonotype was seen a handful of times. The V gene is TRBV5-4, the J gene TRBJ2-7; TRBD2 agrees at 13 bases. Germline assignment: CDR1 SGHNT and CDR2 YYREEE (reference sequence). This CDR3 has 17 residues. J gave up 5 bases and V 3 bases, and 11 bases lay outside the gene matches. The CDR3 loop is CASSSPWTSGSNHEQYF. The CDR3 DNA sequence: TGTGCCAGCAGCTCTCCATGGACTAGCGGGAGTAACCACGAGCAGTACTTC.

About this clonotype itself: At one end the junction does not follow the germline gene, possibly because of a read error. This chain links TRBV5-4 with TRBJ2-3; 9 bases map to TRBD2. Germline values: CDR1 SGHNT, CDR2 YYREEE (reference sequence). The CDR3 contains 16 residues. CDR3 bases: TGCGGCAGCAGCGTAGCGGGGGTCGGTTTCGCAGATACGCAGTATTTT. It yields the protein CGSSVAGVGFADTQYF.

The V and J genes are TRBV2 and TRBJ2-3; 8 nucleotides match TRBD2. V gave up 9 bases and J gave up 4 bases; unmatched junction bases: 12. This CDR3 is built from 15 residues. Germline V gene lookup returns CDR1 SNHLY and CDR2 FYNNEI. DNA of the CDR3: TGTGCCAGTGGGAGGCCTAGCGGGCCCGCAGATACGCAGTATTTT. This sequence encodes CASGRPSGPADTQYF.

There are a few counts of this clonotype. This may arise from a read error, as a much more abundant clone is one base away. This chain joins TRBV6-1 and TRBJ1-1; D is unclear. CDR3 length: 15 amino acids. Germline-derived CDR1 and CDR2 are MNHNS and SASEGT. The CDR3 DNA reads TGTGCCAACAGTGAACACATAGACATGAACACTGAAGCTTTCTTT. This encodes CANSEHIDMNTEAFF.

This clonotype has only one observation. V and J are TRBV4-2 and TRBJ2-1; perhaps TRBD2 as D (5 bases). Germline values: CDR1 LGHNA, CDR2 YNFKEQ. V lost 0 bases and J 8 bases, leaving 26 bases between the germline ends. The CDR3 covers 19 residues. For the CDR3, the DNA is TGTGCCAGCAGCCAAGATTGGAGTACGAAGAGCTGGAGGAGCCATGAGCAGTTCTTC. Its translation is CASSQDWSTKSWRSHEQFF.

This clonotype occurred a few times. The gene calls are TRBV7-9 and TRBJ2-5; 11 nucleotides agree with TRBD1. J gave up 4 bases and V 4 bases, and 5 bases lay outside the gene matches. The CDR3 loop spans 15 amino acids. CDR1 and CDR2 (germline): SEHNR, FQNEAQ (reference sequence). The CDR3 DNA follows: TGTGCCAGCAGCTCGGACAGGGGGCTAGGAGAGACCCAGTACTTC. Its protein is CASSSDRGLGETQYF.

The chain carries TRBV6-2 or TRBV6-3 and TRBJ2-4; D uncertain. The CDR3 has 13 amino acids. Germline CDR1 reads MNHEY; CDR2 reads SVGEGT. In DNA form, the CDR3 reads TGTACCGGCAGAACTGGGGCCAAAAACATTCAGTACTTC. Residues: CTGRTGAKNIQYF.

The chain carries TRBV28 and TRBJ2-7; D gene uncertain. V shed 7 bases and J shed 0 bases, with 4 bases lying between them. CDR1 MDHEN and CDR2 SYDVKM come from the germline V gene. This CDR3 has 11 amino acids. In nucleotides, the CDR3 is TGTGCCAGCACCAGCTCCTACGAGCAGTACTTC. Amino acid sequence: CASTSSYEQYF.